The clone carrying this TCR beta chain has only one observation. Its antigen is unknown. Following RNA extraction, reverse transcription yielded cDNA that acted as the sequencing template. This table comes from immunoSEQ multiplex PCR, and its TCRdb copy is limited to in-frame clones, with some not included. In the table there are about 200,000 clones, 55% to 75% of which are singletons. These data belong to a study of CD8+ T cells in alopecia areata. Study background: Patients in the treated group were given tofacitinib by mouth, 5 to 10 mg twice a day.

Study conclusions and caveats: Possibly as an HLA-related effect, TCR sharing across patients appeared less clear than in mice. Scalp clonality, along with expanded CD8+ clones among the top 100, was significantly decreased by tofacitinib. With tofacitinib ongoing, many expanded lesional clones persisted in both scalp and blood.

Indicated treatment: oral pan-JAK inhibitor, 5-10 mg twice daily. Specimen: CD4+ T cells sorted from blood, collected at week 24, from a patient treated with tofacitinib. The TCR originated in a human donor with alopecia areata.

The CDR3 protein is CSVDDSGDEQYF. The DNA of the CDR3 is TGCAGCGTTGATGATTCCGGGGACGAGCAGTACTTC. The chain joins TRBV29-1 to TRBJ2-7; TRBD2 is a possible D gene (5 bases). Germline lookup yields CDR1 SQVTM and CDR2 ANQGSEA. CDR3 length: 12 residues. With 3 bases removed from V and 5 bases from J, the gap between germline ends came to 11 bases.